Shown below are 15 T cell receptor beta chains from a single sample sequenced in a study of cytotoxic CD8 clonotypes in ibrutinib-treated CLL. Only in-frame clones appear in the TCRdb table, and some are missing; sequencing was by immunoSEQ multiplex PCR. This table has roughly 330,000 clones, roughly 71% appearing once. Sequenced here: PBMCs, sampled after 36 months of ibrutinib treatment. Source of these receptors: a human donor with chronic lymphocytic leukemia.

The V and J genes are TRBV4-2 and TRBJ2-3; 11 bases are shared with TRBD2. The germline V gene has CDR1 LGHNA and CDR2 YNFKEQ. CDR3 length: 19 residues. V shed 1 base, J shed 0 bases, and the junction held 9 bases outside the gene matches. The CDR3 region is CASSQVGTLAGGSTDTQYF. CDR3 DNA sequence: TGTGCCAGCAGCCAAGTCGGGACCCTAGCGGGGGGTAGCACAGATACGCAGTATTTT.

The rearrangement links TRBV9 to TRBJ2-3, with TRBD1 matching over 9 bases. Germline CDR1 is SGDLS and CDR2 is YYNGEE. CDR3 size: 12 residues. V lost 5 bases and J lost 14; bases outside the gene matches: 9. CDR3 sequence reads: CASRDTGTGLYF. The DNA of the CDR3 is TGTGCCAGCAGAGATACCGGGACAGGGCTGTATTTT.

The chain recombines TRBV7-9 with TRBJ1-4, with unresolved D. The CDR3 loop spans 15 amino acids. Germline V gives CDR1 SEHNR, CDR2 FQNEAQ (reference sequence). V shed 3 bases and J shed 4 bases, with 12 bases lying between them. CDR3 DNA sequence: TGTGCCAGCAGCTTCAGGAACGGGATTAATGAAAAACTGTTTTTT. Translation: CASSFRNGINEKLFF.

V is TRBV7-6 and J is TRBJ1-2; D is perhaps TRBD1 (6 bases). Germline assignment: CDR1 SGHVS and CDR2 FNYEAQ. V was trimmed by 4 bases and J by 2 bases, leaving 17 bases between them. The CDR3 covers 16 residues. The CDR3 here is CASSSSPRGGNYGYTF. The CDR3 DNA sequence: TGTGCCAGCAGCTCCTCCCCACGAGGGGGGAACTATGGCTACACCTTC. Complete variable domain (other parts from reference TRBV7-6 and TRBJ1-2): GAGVSQSPRYKVTKRGQDVALRCDPISGHVSLYWYRQALGQGPEFLTYFNYEAQQDKSGLPNDRFSAERPEGSISTLTIQRTEQRDSAMYRCASSSSPRGGNYGYTFGSGTRLTVV.

This sequence joins TRBV4-1 and TRBJ1-1; no definite D call. CDR1 and CDR2 from the germline V gene are MGHRA and YSYEKL. V was cut by 3 bases and J by 7 bases, with 12 bases left in between. The CDR3 is made up of 13 amino acids. The CDR3, as DNA: TGCGCCAGCAGCCATGGACCGGGGTTTGAAGCTTTCTTT. Its translation: CASSHGPGFEAFF.

The chain joins TRBV2 to TRBJ2-5; the D gene is possibly TRBD1 (6 bases). CDR3 length: 13 amino acids. V was shortened by 8 bases and J by 3 bases, with 13 bases between the two germline ends. CDR1 is SNHLY, CDR2 FYNNEI, per germline. The CDR3 is CASGTGLEETQYF. The CDR3 nucleotides read TGTGCCAGCGGAACAGGGTTAGAAGAGACCCAGTACTTC. The full variable domain, with the rest looked up from reference TRBV2 and TRBJ2-5, is EPEVTQTPSHQVTQMGQEVILRCVPISNHLYFYWYRQILGQKVEFLVSFYNNEISEKSEIFDDQFSVERPDGSNFTLKIRSTKLEDSAMYFCASGTGLEETQYFGPGTRLLVL.

This clone was seen more than once but under ten times. The chain links TRBV6-5 to TRBJ1-2, with D uncertain. The germline V and J ends were trimmed by 3 bases and 0 bases, with 5 bases remaining between them. There are 13 residues in the CDR3. Germline-derived CDR1 and CDR2 are MNHEY and SVGAGI. CDR3 residues: CASSYLANYGYTF. The CDR3, as DNA: TGTGCCAGCAGTTATCTAGCTAACTATGGCTACACCTTC.

The gene calls are TRBV5-1 and TRBJ2-2; 8 positions agree with TRBD1. Germline trimming cut 4 bases from V and 4 bases from J; bases unmatched to any gene: 9. This CDR3 comprises 16 residues. Germline lookup yields CDR1 SGHRS and CDR2 YFSETQ. The chain's CDR3 is CASSVDRGRFTGELFF. The CDR3 nucleotides read TGCGCCAGCAGCGTAGACAGGGGTCGTTTCACCGGGGAGCTGTTTTTT.

This clone was detected once. The chain recombines TRBV27 with TRBJ2-7; possibly TRBD1 for D (5 bases). V was pared by 5 bases and J by 0 bases, with 14 bases between. The CDR3 extends over 15 amino acids. Germline V CDR1 and CDR2: MNHEY, SMNVEV (reference sequence). The CDR3 sequence: CASSPDPRASYEQYF. The CDR3 DNA is TGTGCCAGCAGTCCAGACCCCAGGGCCTCCTACGAGCAGTACTTC.

This chain joins TRBV6-1 and TRBJ1-2; D is ambiguous. The V gene's germline CDR1 is MNHNS and CDR2 SASEGT. The CDR3 has 11 amino acids. Trimming took off 6 bases at V and 4 bases at J, with 6 bases between the two ends. The CDR3 coding sequence is TGTGCCAGCAGGCAGGTCTATGGCTACACCTTC. It translates to CASRQVYGYTF.

This chain links TRBV28 with TRBJ2-7; D might be TRBD1 (7 bases). Germline V gene lookup returns CDR1 MDHEN and CDR2 SYDVKM. This CDR3 spans 15 amino acids. Trimming took 2 bases from V and 5 from J, leaving 16 bases between them. The CDR3 sequence: CASSLTRGRGDEQYF. DNA for the CDR3: TGTGCCAGCAGTTTAACTCGCGGCAGGGGGGACGAGCAGTACTTC.

V and J are TRBV19 and TRBJ2-1, with 10 bases aligning to TRBD1. This CDR3 has 16 amino acids. Germline CDR1 LNHDA, CDR2 SQIVND (reference sequence). V trimming: 7 bases; J trimming: 0 bases; junction bases outside the gene matches: 6. The DNA for the CDR3 is TGTGCCAGTACCACCCGGACAGGGGGCTCCTACAATGAGCAGTTCTTC. Its translation is CASTTRTGGSYNEQFF. Drawing the rest from reference TRBV19 and TRBJ2-1, the complete variable domain is DGGITQSPKYLFRKEGQNVTLSCEQNLNHDAMYWYRQDPGQGLRLIYYSQIVNDFQKGDIAEGYSVSREKKESFPLTVTSAQKNPTAFYLCASTTRTGGSYNEQFFGPGTRLTVL.

This chain uses TRBV29-1 with TRBJ2-7, with 7 bases matching TRBD1. The V gene end was trimmed by 2 bases and the J gene end by 2 bases; junction bases not matched to a gene: 3. Germline V lookup: CDR1 SQVTM, CDR2 ANQGSEA. This CDR3 has 13 amino acids. CDR3: CSVEFQGAYEQYF. CDR3 nucleotide sequence: TGCAGCGTTGAATTCCAGGGGGCCTACGAGCAGTACTTC.

The sample holds a few counts of this clone. V usage is TRBV6-1 and J usage is TRBJ1-6; D is uncertain. The germline CDR1 and CDR2 sequences are MNHNS and SASEGT. Trimming left V 8 bases short and J 6 bases short, with 17 bases between. The CDR3 totals 15 residues. CDR3 residues: CASLSRVQGNSPLHF. The DNA of the CDR3 is TGTGCCAGCTTATCAAGGGTGCAAGGTAATTCACCCCTCCACTTT.

The chain uses TRBV15 and TRBJ1-2; 10 bases are shared with TRBD1. V dropped 0 bases and J dropped 8; count of bases not matched to a gene: 6. This CDR3 is 15 amino acids long. Germline V gene data show CDR1 as LNHNV and CDR2 as YYDKDF (reference sequence). This CDR3 is CATSRDGDRGRGYTF. In nucleotides, the CDR3 is TGTGCCACCAGCAGAGATGGGGACAGGGGAAGGGGCTACACCTTC.